This entry is about one T cell receptor (beta chain). Its antigen is unidentified. V was pared by 5 bases and J by 1 base, with 20 bases between. The CDR3 contains 17 residues. Germline lookup yields CDR1 LGHNA and CDR2 YNFKEQ. This sample stems from a study of T cells in Graves' hyperthyroidism and ophthalmopathy. Study-wide results and limits: Ophthalmopathy was distinguished from stable hyperthyroidism by 13 V-J signatures.

Authors of the study amplified TCR beta CDR3 regions from RNA transcripts. First-round RT-PCR of the TCR CDR3 relied on the HTBI primer set. TCRdb called the multiplex PCR reads again in MiXCR, with one record for every CDR3 protein. The table shows fewer than 900,000 distinct CDR3 sequences, with over 15% occurring only once. This TCR derives from a man in his late teens or twenties with Graves' hyperthyroidism. Sequencing was performed on blood. V is TRBV4-2 and J is TRBJ2-5, with D hard to call. CDR3 amino acids: CASSDSRSAELQETQYF. CDR3 DNA: TGTGCCAGCAGCGACTCAAGATCGGCGGAACTCCAAGAGACCCAGTACTTC.